This T cell receptor beta chain was identified in a study of blood T cell repertoires in COVID-19. Overall study context: Samples representing acute and convalescent COVID-19 were sourced from the United States, Italy and Spain.

The trim removed 1 base at V and 7 bases at J, leaving 7 bases unmatched. Germline V gene data show CDR1 as SGHTA and CDR2 as FQGNSA. This CDR3 region has 16 residues. Assay: immunoSEQ multiplex PCR; the TCRdb copy retains only in-frame clones and omits some. The repertoire holds about 220,000 clones, with 88% as singletons. The sample consisted of PBMCs or T cells enriched from blood (not recorded which). V and J are TRBV7-2 and TRBJ2-2; 9 bases line up with TRBD2. This clonotype was sampled from a young woman who had recovered from COVID-19. The CDR3 DNA sequence: TGTGCCAGCAGCTTAGACCCGCGGGGGGGCAACGGGGAGCTGTTTTTT. It translates to CASSLDPRGGNGELFF.